These 16 T cell receptor beta chains were sequenced from one sample in a study of T cells in Graves' hyperthyroidism and ophthalmopathy. Researchers amplified the TCR beta CDR3 regions from RNA transcripts. Using the HTBI primer set, a first-round RT-PCR was run on the TCR CDR3. TCRdb fed the multiplex PCR reads into MiXCR, producing one record per CDR3 protein. This table holds about 610,000 distinct CDR3 sequences, around 45% found once. Sequencing used peripheral blood or thyroid tissue (not recorded which). These receptors all come from a woman aged 18-29 years with Graves' hyperthyroidism.

To note about this clonotype: In this CDR3 the conserved last residue, phenylalanine or tryptophan, is missing, so a read error is likely. The chain employs TRBV5-1 and TRBJ1-1, with a tentative D call TRBD1 (6 bases). Deletions cut 4 bases from V and 6 bases from J, with 16 bases between. The germline V gene encodes CDR1 SGHRS and CDR2 YFSETQ. This CDR3 has 14 amino acids. The CDR3, as DNA: TGCGCCAGCAGCCCGGGGGGGGCAGGGGCTGAAGCTTTCCTT. This encodes CASSPGGAGAEAFL.

In this sample, this clonotype turned up many times. The chain recombines TRBV19 with TRBJ2-2; D gene ambiguous. This CDR3 contains 15 residues. The V end was cut by 2 bases, the J end by 3 bases, with 10 bases between. Germline CDR1 and CDR2: LNHDA and SQIVND (reference sequence). Written as DNA, the CDR3 is TGTGCCAGTAGTATAAAGGCGGATTACACCGGGGAGCTGTTTTTT. Encoded protein: CASSIKADYTGELFF.

This clonotype was counted at least ten times. The J gene is TRBJ2-2, the V gene TRBV9; TRBD2 matches at 9 bases. In germline, CDR1 is SGDLS, CDR2 YYNGEE. With 1 base clipped from V and 0 bases from J, the junction kept 10 bases outside the gene matches. This CDR3 is 19 amino acids long. The CDR3: CASSVTGTSSKANTGELFF. The CDR3 DNA reads as TGTGCCAGCAGCGTAACCGGGACTAGCAGCAAGGCGAACACCGGGGAGCTGTTTTTT.

This clonotype was observed a few times. V usage is TRBV6-4 and J usage is TRBJ2-2; the match to TRBD1 covers 11 bases. The junction had 6 bases not matched to a gene; V was cut back by 6 bases and J by 6 bases. The CDR3 loop spans 15 amino acids. In germline, CDR1 is MRHNA, CDR2 SNTAGT. The CDR3 DNA reads as TGTGCCAGCAGCCCCGGGACAGGGGGTGCCGGGGAGCTGTTTTTT. Translated: CASSPGTGGAGELFF.

In DNA form, the CDR3 reads TGTGCCAGCAGTATGGGACAGGGTGCGGACACCATATATTTT. It translates to CASSMGQGADTIYF. The chain uses TRBV12-3 or TRBV12-4 and TRBJ1-3; TRBD1 matches 9 bases. This CDR3 is built from 14 residues. J was trimmed by 8 bases and V by 5 bases; bases with no gene match: 7.

Details on this clonotype: This may arise from a read error, as a much more abundant clone is one base away. It is likely a read error, because the conserved phenylalanine at the end of the CDR3 is missing. The chain employs TRBV4-1 and TRBJ1-5; TRBD1 might be the D (5 bases). Trimming shortened V by 5 bases and J by 2 bases, and 13 bases separated the two germline ends. The length of the CDR3 is 15 residues. Germline values: CDR1 MGHRA, CDR2 YSYEKL. The CDR3 reads CASSAKIQGNQPQHL. DNA of the CDR3: TGCGCCAGCAGCGCTAAAATACAGGGCAATCAGCCCCAGCATCTT.

The genes are TRBV5-6 and TRBJ1-2; weak D call: TRBD1 (5 bases). V lost 1 base and J 8 bases, leaving 12 bases between the germline ends. Germline assignment: CDR1 SGHDT and CDR2 YYEEEE. CDR3 length: 13 amino acids. This CDR3 is CASSLLGVGGYTF. In DNA form, the CDR3 reads TGTGCCAGCAGCTTGTTGGGGGTCGGGGGCTACACCTTC.

The rearrangement links TRBV2 to TRBJ1-5, with 12 bases identical to TRBD1. V lost 7 bases and J lost 2; bases outside the gene matches: 3. The length of the CDR3 is 15 residues. Looked up from germline, CDR1 is SNHLY and CDR2 is FYNNEI. DNA of the CDR3: TGTGCCAGCAAGGGGACAGGGGGCGGCAATCAGCCCCAGCATTTT. Its translation is CASKGTGGGNQPQHF. The full variable domain, completed using reference TRBV2 and TRBJ1-5, is EPEVTQTPSHQVTQMGQEVILRCVPISNHLYFYWYRQILGQKVEFLVSFYNNEISEKSEIFDDQFSVERPDGSNFTLKIRSTKLEDSAMYFCASKGTGGGNQPQHFGDGTRLSIL.

There are many counts of this clonotype. The chain couples TRBV19 to TRBJ1-1; weak D call: TRBD1 (6 bases). Germline CDR1 and CDR2: LNHDA and SQIVND (reference sequence). CDR3 size: 13 residues. With 3 bases removed from V and 4 bases from J, the gap between germline ends came to 9 bases. The CDR3 bases are TGTGCCAGTAGTATTCAGGGGCCCACTGAAGCTTTCTTT. Its translation is CASSIQGPTEAFF.

In its sample, this clonotype was seen many times. J is TRBJ2-5 and V is TRBV7-2; 8 nucleotides align to TRBD2. The length of the CDR3 is 16 residues. V shed 0 bases, J shed 5 bases, and the junction held 8 bases outside the gene matches. Germline CDR1 SGHTA, CDR2 FQGNSA. The CDR3 protein is CASSLAGVAGLETQYF. The CDR3 DNA sequence: TGTGCCAGCAGCTTAGCAGGTGTAGCGGGATTGGAGACCCAGTACTTC.

The V call is TRBV2, the J call TRBJ2-2; D is tentatively TRBD1 or TRBD2 (7 bases each). The CDR3 consists of 16 residues. Trimming stripped 6 bases from V and 3 bases from J, with 17 bases between. CDR1 is SNHLY and CDR2 is FYNNEI in the germline V gene. CDR3 sequence: CASSQGGGLDTGELFF. The CDR3 region has the DNA TGTGCCAGCAGCCAGGGAGGGGGCCTGGACACCGGGGAGCTGTTTTTT.

The chain is built from TRBV10-3 and TRBJ1-5; no reliable D call. This CDR3 has 12 residues. The germline V gene has CDR1 ENHRY and CDR2 SYGVKD. Trimming stripped 3 bases from V and 9 bases from J, with 9 bases between. CDR3 sequence: CAISDGSPPQHF. CDR3 nucleotides: TGTGCCATCAGTGATGGGTCTCCGCCCCAGCATTTT.

The V gene is TRBV10-3, the J gene TRBJ1-5; 7 bases match TRBD1. V shed 2 bases and J 2 bases; nucleotides not matched to a gene: 0. The CDR3 totals 14 residues. The germline V gene encodes CDR1 ENHRY and CDR2 SYGVKD. This CDR3 reads CAISEGQGNQPQHF. The CDR3, as DNA: TGTGCCATCAGTGAGGGACAGGGCAATCAGCCCCAGCATTTT.

The gene calls are TRBV12-3 or TRBV12-4 and TRBJ1-6; D call uncertain. Trimming cost V 10 bases and J 4 bases, with 14 bases left between them. CDR3 size: 14 residues. The CDR3 bases are TGTGCCACCTCCGAGCTGGGATATAATTCACCCCTCCACTTT. As protein: CATSELGYNSPLHF.

This clonotype was found a few times. V and J are TRBV3-1 and TRBJ2-2, with D possibly matching TRBD1 (6 bases). Germline lookup yields CDR1 LGHDT and CDR2 YNNKEL (reference sequence). The CDR3 is made up of 12 amino acids. V lost 5 bases, J lost 10 bases, and 11 bases lay in between. The CDR3, as DNA: TGTGCCAGCAGCAAACAGGGTTTGGAGCTGTTTTTT. Its translation is CASSKQGLELFF.

The chain couples TRBV29-1 to TRBJ1-4, with 7 bases that match TRBD1. V was pared by 8 bases and J by 8 bases, with 14 bases of the junction left unmatched. This CDR3 spans 14 amino acids. The germline gives CDR1 SQVTM, CDR2 ANQGSEA. CDR3 DNA sequence: TGCAGCACCTTAGGGGCAGGGGGGTCCGAAAAACTGTTTTTT. It is translated as CSTLGAGGSEKLFF.